The entry that follows covers one TCR beta chain sequence. What it recognizes is unknown. This record comes from a study of cytomegalovirus exposure and HLA in healthy donors. Study as a whole: A later analysis reported the same platform for the 95 to 150 validation repertoires and the 500 to 750 first-cohort repertoires. Study-wide results and limits: In vitro, a few CMV-associated chains proved specific for CMV antigens.

The repertoire was sequenced with immunoSEQ multiplex PCR; TCRdb's copy has only in-frame clones and lacks some. This sample carries more than 250,000 clones, around 91% of them seen once, and the ten largest clones take approximately 3.1%. This CDR3 is 23 amino acids long. The sample consisted of PBMCs. This clonotype originated in a woman aged 30 to 39 in good health and CMV-seronegative. V usage is TRBV21-1 and J usage is TRBJ2-2; the DNA was not used to check the table's D call, TRBD1. TRBV21-1 is assigned pseudogene status. The CDR3 sequence is CASSIVPRWGTGGPREGVGELFF. CDR3 DNA: TGTGCCAGCAGCATAGTTCCGCGATGGGGGACAGGGGGCCCCCGGGAGGGAGTCGGGGAGCTGTTTTTT.